There are a few counts of the clone carrying this T cell receptor (beta chain). The antigen is undetermined. This sample is drawn from a study of T cell repertoires in cytomegalovirus infection. Study-level background: Signatures in public TCR beta sequences pointed to both CMV infection and matching HLA type.

Study-level points and caveats: There were HLA-C-restricted CMV-specific TCR beta clonotypes dominating the ex vivo response. Summed frequency of public TCR beta families distinguished CMV carriers with the relevant HLA.

TCRdb reprocessed the reads with MiXCR, giving one entry per CDR3 protein. The sample has 570,000 or so distinct CDR3 sequences, under 45% seen once. The length of the CDR3 is 16 residues. In germline, CDR1 is SGHTA, CDR2 FQGNSA. Deletions cut 5 bases from V and 2 bases from J, with 16 bases between. The sequenced sample was cultured PBMCs, obtained from culture after CMV antigen stimulation. The chain employs TRBV7-2 and TRBJ1-3; D possibly corresponds to TRBD1 (6 bases). This receptor was identified in a human donor in good health (CMV status not recorded). Some clones in this sample may be carry-over from other donors' samples. The CDR3 region has the DNA TGTGCCAGCAGCCGCGGGCCAGGGGCAACTGGAAACACCATATATTTT. Translated, it gives CASSRGPGATGNTIYF.